This entry is about one T cell receptor (beta chain). Its antigen is unidentified. The sample is drawn from a study of long-term antiretroviral therapy in people with HIV. Germline V lookup: CDR1 MNHNS, CDR2 SASEGT. V lost 3 bases and J 1 base, leaving 15 bases between the germline ends. The CDR3 spans 16 residues. Survey-level immunoSEQ v3.0 assays were run. For each individual sample, sequencing targeted roughly 40,000-55,000 T-cell genomes. The protocol was immunoSEQ multiplex PCR, while the TCRdb copy is restricted to in-frame clones and leaves out a portion. The data hold 20,000 to 25,000 clones, with approximately 81% observed a single time. Overall study results and limits: Post-ART, diversity grew, though it stayed under transplant donor control levels. Repertoires in HIV (unlike those of controls) had narrower CDR3 length ranges.

V usage is TRBV6-1 and J usage is TRBJ1-1; no definite D call. The starting material was unsorted PBMCs, obtained about 2.5 years after starting antiretroviral therapy. This sequence originates from a man in his forties with HIV. The CDR3 loop is CASSDGSWMTNTEAFF. CDR3 in DNA: TGTGCCAGCAGTGATGGCAGCTGGATGACGAACACTGAAGCTTTCTTT.